This TCR beta chain was found in a study of T cell changes during pregnancy in multiple sclerosis. This CDR3 comprises 13 residues. The germline CDR1 and CDR2 sequences are SQVTM and ANQGSEA. Trimming took off 4 bases at V and 4 bases at J, with 12 bases between the two ends. The table came from immunoSEQ multiplex PCR; TCRdb's copy has only in-frame clones and leaves some out. This table holds 100,000 or so clones, 90% found once. This TCR was recovered from a female donor in good health, enrolled as a control in a pregnancy study. The chain has TRBV29-1 and TRBJ2-3, with D unclear. The input for sequencing was peripheral blood, taken in the second trimester of pregnancy. CDR3 sequence (DNA): TGCAGCGTTGCCGTGAACGGAGCAGATACGCAGTATTTT. It encodes CSVAVNGADTQYF.